These 8 T cell receptor beta chains were sequenced from one sample in a study of cytotoxic CD8 clonotypes in ibrutinib-treated CLL. Method: immunoSEQ multiplex PCR; TCRdb's copy keeps in-frame clones and lacks some. The sample has about 29,000 clones, 70% to 80% seen once. The sequencing here drew on PBMCs, taken after 36 months of ibrutinib treatment. Every receptor here comes from a human donor with chronic lymphocytic leukemia.

The chain uses TRBV7-8 and TRBJ1-1; 7 bases match TRBD1. The CDR3 has 14 residues. Germline CDR1 is SGHVS and CDR2 is FQNEAQ. The trim removed 1 base at V and 4 bases at J, leaving 3 bases unmatched. CDR3 sequence reads: CASSLEGAGTEAFF. CDR3 coding DNA: TGTGCCAGCAGCTTAGAGGGGGCGGGCACTGAAGCTTTCTTT.

The chain links TRBV7-3 to TRBJ1-1; D not resolved. Germline CDR1 is SGHTA and CDR2 is FQGTGA. The V and J ends lost 5 bases and 0 bases respectively, with 10 bases between them. The CDR3 extends over 14 amino acids. The DNA of the CDR3 is TGTGCCAGCAGCCCCGGCAGCTTGAACACTGAAGCTTTCTTT. This encodes CASSPGSLNTEAFF.

The chain has TRBV5-4 and TRBJ1-1; possibly TRBD1 for D (6 bases). Germline V gene sequence: CDR1 SGHNT, CDR2 YYREEE (reference sequence). Trimming took off 4 bases at V and 9 bases at J, with 16 bases between the two ends. The CDR3 spans 13 residues. The CDR3 DNA reads TGTGCCAGCAGCGGGGGGGCCCTTCGTAAAGCTTTCTTT. Amino acid sequence: CASSGGALRKAFF.

The chain employs TRBV7-8 and TRBJ1-1; no firm D call. Germline-derived CDR1 and CDR2 are SGHVS and FQNEAQ. Trimming cost V 3 bases and J 4 bases, with 24 bases left between them. There are 18 residues in the CDR3. The CDR3 spells CASSFQPGLARWGTEAFF. The CDR3, as DNA: TGTGCCAGCAGCTTCCAACCGGGGTTGGCCCGGTGGGGCACTGAAGCTTTCTTT.

The rearrangement links TRBV4-1 to TRBJ2-3; D gene unclear. V was trimmed by 1 base and J by 0 bases, leaving 5 bases between them. The germline V gene encodes CDR1 MGHRA and CDR2 YSYEKL. The CDR3 has 14 residues. CDR3 protein: CASSQVFSTDTQYF. CDR3 sequence (DNA): TGCGCCAGCAGCCAAGTTTTCAGCACAGATACGCAGTATTTT.

V usage is TRBV6-5 and J usage is TRBJ1-2, with TRBD1 matching over 9 bases. The CDR3 has 14 residues. After removal of 6 bases from V and 5 bases from J, the junction contained 7 bases not matched to a gene. CDR1 and CDR2 (germline): MNHEY, SVGAGI. CDR3 amino acids: CASRTGQGSYGYTF. The CDR3 DNA sequence: TGTGCCAGCAGAACGGGACAGGGCTCGTATGGCTACACCTTC.

V gene TRBV4-1 combines with J gene TRBJ1-3; the D is unclear. The CDR3 spans 16 residues. V dropped 0 bases and J dropped 1 base, with 10 bases sitting between them. CDR1 is MGHRA, CDR2 YSYEKL, per germline. CDR3 nucleotides: TGCGCCAGCAGCCAAGACTCTTGGATGTCTGGAAACACCATATATTTT. This encodes CASSQDSWMSGNTIYF.

The table lists this clone with a few counts. This chain joins TRBV18 and TRBJ1-6, with D possibly TRBD1 on 6 matching bases. CDR3 length equals 13 residues. CDR1 KGHSH and CDR2 LQKENI come from the germline V gene. V was clipped by 6 bases and J by 10 bases, with 13 bases between them. CDR3 bases: TGTGCCAGCTCCCCCCCCCAGGGGTCACCCCTCCACTTT. This translates into CASSPPQGSPLHF.